The 32 T cell receptor beta chains below come from one sample, sequenced in a study of cytomegalovirus exposure and HLA in healthy donors. The PCR was carried out with 60 Vbeta primers and 13 Jbeta primers. TCRdb's copy holds only in-frame clones and misses some; the assay was immunoSEQ multiplex PCR. The sample shows some 150,000 clones, 70% to 90% of them seen only once. The material sequenced was PBMCs. All receptors come from a woman aged 30 to 39 in good health and CMV-seropositive.

The table lists this clone with a count of one. V gene TRBV2 combines with J gene TRBJ1-1, with D unclear. The CDR3 is 13 residues long. Trimming removed 4 bases at V and 5 bases at J, with 11 bases between. Germline CDR1 and CDR2: SNHLY and FYNNEI. CDR3 sequence (DNA): TGTGCCAGCAGTGGCGCGGTTGCTACTGAAGCTTTCTTT. It is translated as CASSGAVATEAFF.

The rearrangement joins TRBV4-2 to TRBJ2-7, with D uncertain. The length of the CDR3 is 14 residues. The germline gives CDR1 LGHNA, CDR2 YNFKEQ. V was trimmed by 0 bases and J by 0 bases, leaving 6 bases between them. The CDR3 spells CASSQDLSSYEQYF. The CDR3 nucleotides read TGTGCCAGCAGCCAAGATCTGAGCTCCTACGAGCAGTACTTC.

The chain recombines TRBV5-1 with TRBJ1-2, with 8 bases identical to TRBD1. The V gene's germline CDR1 is SGHRS and CDR2 YFSETQ. The CDR3 length is 15 residues. V dropped 4 bases and J dropped 5; count of bases not matched to a gene: 10. CDR3 in amino acids: CASSPQPGQAYGYTF. CDR3 coding DNA: TGCGCCAGCAGCCCTCAACCGGGACAGGCTTATGGCTACACCTTC.

The J gene is TRBJ2-3, the V gene TRBV5-4; 16 bases align to TRBD2. Germline CDR1 and CDR2: SGHNT and YYREEE (reference sequence). This CDR3 spans 16 amino acids. The J segment lost 5 bases and the V segment lost 3 bases, leaving 3 bases of the junction unmatched. CDR3 bases: TGTGCCAGCAGCTCGGGACTAGCGGGAGGGGAAGATACGCAGTATTTT. It encodes CASSSGLAGGEDTQYF.

The chain employs TRBV6-6 and TRBJ2-1, with D perhaps matching TRBD2 (5 bases). The CDR3 is 15 amino acids. Trimming stripped 0 bases from V and 5 bases from J, with 11 bases between. From germline, CDR1 is MNHNY and CDR2 SVGAGI (reference sequence). The CDR3 loop reads CASSYSISVNNEQFF. The CDR3 bases are TGTGCCAGCAGTTACTCGATTAGCGTGAACAATGAGCAGTTCTTC.

This clone has more than one count but fewer than ten. J is TRBJ2-2 and V is TRBV29-1; D possibly corresponds to TRBD1 (5 bases). CDR3 size: 14 residues. Trimming stripped 6 bases from V and 3 bases from J, with 14 bases between. CDR1 and CDR2 (germline): SQVTM, ANQGSEA. The CDR3 spells CSVKSDRDTGELFF. The CDR3 coding sequence is TGCAGCGTAAAATCCGACAGAGACACCGGGGAGCTGTTTTTT.

The rearrangement links TRBV7-8 to TRBJ1-5, with TRBD1 matching over 12 bases. J was trimmed by 5 bases and V by 2 bases; bases with no gene match: 4. Germline CDR1 SGHVS, CDR2 FQNEAQ. This CDR3 region has 16 residues. DNA of the CDR3: TGTGCCAGCAGCTTATCGGGACAGGGGGCTTATCAGCCCCAGCATTTT. This gives the protein CASSLSGQGAYQPQHF.

This clone was seen only a few times. This chain uses TRBV4-1 with TRBJ2-3, with 7 positions matching TRBD2. The ends lost 11 bases at V and 2 bases at J; junction bases unmatched: 7. Germline V CDR1 and CDR2: MGHRA, YSYEKL. This CDR3 is 13 amino acids long. The DNA for the CDR3 is TGCGCCTCCCGGGACTATTTCACAGATACGCAGTATTTT. Amino acid sequence: CASRDYFTDTQYF.

The V call is TRBV4-1, the J call TRBJ2-7; the D gene is possibly TRBD2 (7 bases). CDR1 is MGHRA, CDR2 YSYEKL, per germline. The CDR3 is 14 residues long. V lost 5 bases to trimming and J lost 3 bases, with 14 bases between them. The CDR3 spells CASSSTGRGYEQYF. In nucleotides, the CDR3 is TGCGCCAGCAGCTCTACAGGGAGGGGCTACGAGCAGTACTTC.

The V gene is TRBV29-1, the J gene TRBJ2-7, with TRBD2 as a possible D gene (6 bases). The CDR3 consists of 11 residues. Germline V CDR1 and CDR2: SQVTM, ANQGSEA. V was clipped by 4 bases and J by 9 bases, with 13 bases between them. The CDR3 here is CSVGWRDPQYF. The CDR3 region has the DNA TGCAGCGTTGGGTGGCGGGACCCGCAGTACTTC.

The chain couples TRBV29-1 to TRBJ1-2, with D maybe TRBD1 (5 bases). CDR1 SQVTM and CDR2 ANQGSEA come from the germline V gene. The CDR3 loop spans 13 amino acids. V lost 5 bases to trimming and J lost 2 bases, with 12 bases between them. CDR3 protein: CSVTGAQNYGYTF. CDR3 DNA: TGCAGCGTTACAGGCGCTCAAAACTATGGCTACACCTTC.

The chain uses TRBV11-2 and TRBJ1-1; no clear D gene. V was clipped by 1 base and J by 1 base, with 4 bases between them. CDR1 is SGHAT and CDR2 is FQNNGV in the germline V gene. The length of the CDR3 is 13 residues. CDR3 sequence reads: CASSLGANTEAFF. The CDR3 DNA reads TGTGCCAGCAGCTTAGGGGCGAACACTGAAGCTTTCTTT.

V is TRBV18 and J is TRBJ2-3; no firm D call. CDR1 KGHSH and CDR2 LQKENI come from the germline V gene. Trimming removed 5 bases from V and 2 bases from J, with 8 bases in between. This CDR3 has 13 amino acids. CDR3 nucleotides: TGTGCCAGCTCATCCCTATTCACAGATACGCAGTATTTT. Translated, it gives CASSSLFTDTQYF.

V is TRBV19 and J is TRBJ1-1, with D possibly being TRBD1 (5 bases). Trimming took off 3 bases at V and 7 bases at J, with 9 bases between the two ends. The germline V gene has CDR1 LNHDA and CDR2 SQIVND (reference sequence). The CDR3 length is 12 residues. This chain's CDR3 is CASSMGRGEAFF. The CDR3 DNA reads as TGTGCCAGTAGTATGGGGAGGGGTGAAGCTTTCTTT.

This chain joins TRBV10-2 and TRBJ2-3; TRBD2 is a possible D gene (5 bases). Germline V lookup: CDR1 WSHSY, CDR2 SAAADI. CDR3 length: 14 residues. Trimming took 10 bases from V and 2 from J, leaving 16 bases between them. In nucleotides, the CDR3 is TGCGCCACTGAGCGGCGTGGGTCCACAGATACGCAGTATTTT. Translated: CATERRGSTDTQYF.

The DNA for the CDR3 is TGTGCCTGGAGTTTAGCCTTGAACACTGAAGCTTTCTTT. As protein: CAWSLALNTEAFF. The V gene is TRBV30, the J gene TRBJ1-1; no firm D call. CDR1 and CDR2 (germline): GTSNPN, SVGIG (reference sequence). Trimming removed 2 bases at V and 0 bases at J, with 7 bases between. This CDR3 region has 13 residues.

V and J are TRBV7-3 and TRBJ1-2; TRBD1 is a possible D gene (6 bases). The CDR3 contains 13 residues. Germline CDR1 is SGHTA and CDR2 is FQGTGA. Trimming stripped 5 bases from V and 4 bases from J, with 11 bases between. The CDR3 spells CASSPGGAYGYTF. CDR3 DNA sequence: TGTGCCAGCAGCCCGGGGGGGGCCTATGGCTACACCTTC.

The chain has TRBV2 and TRBJ2-2; 9 bases fit TRBD1. This CDR3 region has 13 residues. CDR1 SNHLY and CDR2 FYNNEI come from the germline V gene. The J segment lost 4 bases and the V segment lost 9 bases, leaving 3 bases of the junction unmatched. This CDR3 reads CARRGQGTGELFF. In nucleotides, the CDR3 is TGTGCCAGACGGGGACAGGGCACCGGGGAGCTGTTTTTT. Combining the CDR3 with reference TRBV2 and TRBJ2-2 gives the whole variable domain EPEVTQTPSHQVTQMGQEVILRCVPISNHLYFYWYRQILGQKVEFLVSFYNNEISEKSEIFDDQFSVERPDGSNFTLKIRSTKLEDSAMYFCARRGQGTGELFFGEGSRLTVL.

The chain has TRBV19 and TRBJ1-1; no reliable D call. Deletions cut 6 bases from V and 0 bases from J, with 11 bases between. The V gene's germline CDR1 is LNHDA and CDR2 SQIVND (reference sequence). This CDR3 comprises 14 residues. The CDR3 here is CASSRVIMNTEAFF. The CDR3 DNA reads as TGTGCCAGTAGCCGGGTAATCATGAACACTGAAGCTTTCTTT. Using reference TRBV19 and TRBJ1-1 for the parts outside the CDR3, the full variable domain is DGGITQSPKYLFRKEGQNVTLSCEQNLNHDAMYWYRQDPGQGLRLIYYSQIVNDFQKGDIAEGYSVSREKKESFPLTVTSAQKNPTAFYLCASSRVIMNTEAFFGQGTRLTVV.

This clone has just one count. This chain joins TRBV5-4 and TRBJ2-1, with 9 bases fitting TRBD2. The CDR3 length is 16 residues. Germline V gene sequence: CDR1 SGHNT, CDR2 YYREEE (reference sequence). J was trimmed by 3 bases and V by 0 bases; bases with no gene match: 4. The DNA for the CDR3 is TGTGCCAGCAGCTTGGGTCTAGCGGGGCACTACAATGAGCAGTTCTTC. Protein: CASSLGLAGHYNEQFF.

V and J are TRBV5-1 and TRBJ1-1; D not resolved. V was clipped by 1 base and J by 0 bases, with 10 bases between them. This CDR3 contains 15 residues. CDR1 SGHRS and CDR2 YFSETQ come from the germline V gene. The CDR3 DNA is TGCGCCAGCAGCTTGTTCGCGGGCTTGAACACTGAAGCTTTCTTT. Its protein is CASSLFAGLNTEAFF.

The chain joins TRBV14 to TRBJ1-1; the D is unclear. CDR3 length equals 12 residues. Germline CDR1 and CDR2: SGHDN and FVKESK. V lost 4 bases, J lost 10 bases, and 13 bases lay in between. The CDR3 coding sequence is TGTGCCAGCAGCCCAGGAGGCGGAGGAGCTTTCTTT. Translating gives CASSPGGGGAFF.

This sequence joins TRBV28 and TRBJ1-2, with 7 nucleotides matching TRBD1. CDR1 and CDR2 from the germline V gene are MDHEN and SYDVKM. CDR3 length equals 13 residues. J lost 2 bases, V lost 5 bases, and 2 bases had no gene match. CDR3 sequence: CASSGTENYGYTF. The CDR3 DNA reads TGTGCCAGCAGTGGGACAGAGAACTATGGCTACACCTTC.

The CDR3 coding sequence is TGTGCCAGCAGCTTCGACAGCGACAATTCACCCCTCCACTTT. Amino acids: CASSFDSDNSPLHF. The chain employs TRBV7-9 and TRBJ1-6; D possibly corresponds to TRBD1 (5 bases). V was clipped by 3 bases and J by 7 bases, with 10 bases between them. The CDR3 is made up of 14 amino acids. Per germline, CDR1 SEHNR and CDR2 FQNEAQ (reference sequence).

The chain couples TRBV7-2 to TRBJ1-3; no clear D. The germline V gene has CDR1 SGHTA and CDR2 FQGNSA. The CDR3 length is 16 residues. V lost 3 bases and J lost 0, with 12 bases in between. This CDR3 reads CASSFLGSFSGNTIYF. The CDR3 nucleotides are TGTGCCAGCAGCTTTCTGGGCAGCTTCTCTGGAAACACCATATATTTT. The whole variable domain, remainder taken from reference TRBV7-2 and TRBJ1-3, is GAGVSQSPSNKVTEKGKDVELRCDPISGHTALYWYRQSLGQGLEFLIYFQGNSAPDKSGLPSDRFSAERTGGSVSTLTIQRTQQEDSAVYLCASSFLGSFSGNTIYFGEGSWLTVV.

The chain uses TRBV30 and TRBJ1-2, with D hard to call. The V gene's germline CDR1 is GTSNPN and CDR2 SVGIG (reference sequence). This CDR3 comprises 11 residues. The V and J ends lost 0 bases and 13 bases respectively, with 12 bases between them. CDR3 loop: CAWSVLSSCTF. DNA of the CDR3: TGTGCCTGGAGTGTATTATCCTCTTGCACCTTC.

V and J are TRBV10-1 and TRBJ1-6; 9 positions match TRBD1. The CDR3 extends over 15 amino acids. CDR1 and CDR2 from the germline V gene are WNHNN and SYGVQD (reference sequence). The junction had 4 bases not matched to a gene; V was cut back by 5 bases and J by 5 bases. CDR3 residues: CASSRWTGDNSPLHF. The CDR3 DNA reads TGCGCCAGCAGTCGATGGACAGGGGATAATTCACCCCTCCACTTT.

The rearrangement uses TRBV5-1 and TRBJ1-2; D uncertain. V gave up 2 bases and J gave up 5 bases, with 13 bases separating them. Germline assignment: CDR1 SGHRS and CDR2 YFSETQ. The CDR3 sequence is 14 residues long. The CDR3 DNA sequence: TGCGCCAGCAGCTTCGAGGGAGGAAGGTATGGCTACACCTTC. It codes for CASSFEGGRYGYTF.

The V and J genes are TRBV27 and TRBJ2-6; possible D gene TRBD2, 7 bases. The CDR3 is made up of 15 amino acids. Trimming left V 4 bases short and J 2 bases short, with 9 bases between. Germline assignment: CDR1 MNHEY and CDR2 SMNVEV (reference sequence). In DNA, the CDR3 is TGTGCCAGCAGTTGGGGGGGCACTGGGGCCAACGTCCTGACTTTC. This sequence encodes CASSWGGTGANVLTF. Drawing the rest from reference TRBV27 and TRBJ2-6, the complete variable domain is EAQVTQNPRYLITVTGKKLTVTCSQNMNHEYMSWYRQDPGLGLRQIYYSMNVEVTDKGDVPEGYKVSRKEKRNFPLILESPSPNQTSLYFCASSWGGTGANVLTFGAGSRLTVL.

In this sample, this clone turned up a few times. The chain combines TRBV6-5 with TRBJ2-2; D remains ambiguous. Germline assignment: CDR1 MNHEY and CDR2 SVGAGI. V was clipped by 2 bases and J by 4 bases, with 8 bases between them. The CDR3 has 14 amino acids. The CDR3, as DNA: TGTGCCAGCAGTTACCGGGTGTCCACCGGGGAGCTGTTTTTT. It encodes CASSYRVSTGELFF.

The chain recombines TRBV29-1 with TRBJ2-6; maybe TRBD2 (5 bases). Trimming took off 6 bases at V and 4 bases at J, with 19 bases between the two ends. The CDR3 is made up of 16 amino acids. Germline V CDR1 and CDR2: SQVTM, ANQGSEA. The CDR3 DNA reads TGCAGCGTCCAAGGGTCGGGGTTCGCCGGGGCCAACGTCCTGACTTTC. It is translated as CSVQGSGFAGANVLTF.

The chain has TRBV7-3 and TRBJ2-3; 10 nucleotides match TRBD1. Germline V gene sequence: CDR1 SGHTA, CDR2 FQGTGA. This CDR3 contains 15 residues. Unmatched junction bases numbered 10, after V lost 2 bases and J lost 11 bases. CDR3 loop: CASSLEDRGLARQYF. The CDR3 bases are TGTGCCAGCAGCTTAGAAGACAGGGGGCTGGCAAGGCAGTATTTT.